The subject of this entry is one T cell receptor beta chain. Negative isolation yielded CD8+ and CD4+ T cells; FACS enriched TEMRA cells. The trim removed 3 bases at V and 2 bases at J, leaving 4 bases unmatched. CDR3 length equals 15 residues. Germline CDR1 and CDR2: WNHNN and SYGVQD (reference sequence). RNA, at about 0.5 to 1 ug, was reverse transcribed with random hexamers. Across 54 Vbeta and 13 Jbeta, TCR beta CDR3 was amplified with immunoSEQ multiplex PCR. TCRdb re-called the immunoSEQ multiplex PCR reads through MiXCR, storing one row per CDR3 protein. The sample includes 350,000 to 550,000 distinct CDR3 sequences, approximately 85% seen only once; the top ten take about 0.12%. The data are from a study of CD8 T cells in Susac syndrome.

Sequences were obtained from CD8+ T cells from PBMCs. The gene calls are TRBV10-1 and TRBJ2-3; TRBD2 agrees at 8 bases. This clonotype originated in a human donor with multiple sclerosis. DNA for the CDR3: TGCGCCAGCAGTGACGGCGGGAGGCCCACAGATACGCAGTATTTT. It specifies CASSDGGRPTDTQYF.